The 16 T cell receptor beta chains in this list originate from one sample, sequenced in a study of beta chain features in type 1 diabetes. Isolated RNA was reverse transcribed in full, so expressed TCRB transcripts were sequenced. The table came from immunoSEQ multiplex PCR; TCRdb's copy has only in-frame clones and leaves some out. The sample shows about 150,000 clones, more than 10% of them seen only once. Which antigens these TCRs recognize remains unknown. Study observations and caveats: When Type 1 diabetes patients were examined, their TCRB CDR3s proved moderately but significantly shorter in all four CD4+ subsets.

The sequencing input was central memory CD4+ T cells from blood. The source of these receptors is a man aged 18 to 29 with type 1 diabetes.

This clone was counted at least ten times. V usage is TRBV13 and J usage is TRBJ1-6; the D is unclear. Germline CDR1 and CDR2: PRHDT and FYEKMQ (reference sequence). The length of the CDR3 is 14 residues. V was shortened by 2 bases and J by 6 bases, with 8 bases between the two germline ends. CDR3: CASSLQLPNSPLHF. DNA of the CDR3: TGTGCCAGCAGCTTACAGCTTCCTAATTCACCCCTCCACTTT.

This clone was found many times. This chain uses TRBV7-9 with TRBJ2-7; 8 nucleotides agree with TRBD1. V lost 8 bases and J lost 6; bases outside the gene matches: 3. The CDR3 totals 11 residues. Germline V gives CDR1 SEHNR, CDR2 FQNEAQ (reference sequence). CDR3 residues: CASGQGGEQYF. The CDR3 DNA reads TGTGCCAGCGGACAGGGTGGCGAGCAGTACTTC.

There are many counts of this clone. The rearrangement links TRBV14 to TRBJ1-2; tentatively, D is TRBD1 (5 bases). The V gene lost 0 bases and the J gene lost 5 bases, with 10 bases spanning the gap. Germline CDR1 SGHDN, CDR2 FVKESK. CDR3 length: 14 amino acids. CDR3 nucleotide sequence: TGTGCCAGCAGCCAAGATCACGGGGCGTATGGCTACACCTTC. Its protein is CASSQDHGAYGYTF.

The chain combines TRBV7-9 with TRBJ2-5; D is unresolved. Germline CDR1 and CDR2: SEHNR and FQNEAQ (reference sequence). The CDR3 consists of 12 residues. V lost 5 bases to trimming and J lost 5 bases, with 9 bases between them. The CDR3 loop is CASSPARETQYF. CDR3 coding DNA: TGTGCCAGCAGCCCCGCCAGGGAGACCCAGTACTTC.

This clone showed up just a few times. The genes are TRBV30 and TRBJ1-6; TRBD1 matches 9 bases. CDR1 and CDR2 (germline): GTSNPN, SVGIG (reference sequence). Trimming cost V 4 bases and J 6 bases; bases outside gene matches: 7. This CDR3 region has 15 residues. The CDR3 reads CAWNGQGQGNSPLHF. CDR3 nucleotides: TGTGCCTGGAATGGTCAGGGACAGGGTAATTCACCCCTCCACTTT.

Many counts were recorded for this clone. The chain uses TRBV10-3 and TRBJ1-6; 10 bases map to TRBD1. The CDR3 totals 13 residues. Germline-derived CDR1 and CDR2 are ENHRY and SYGVKD. J lost 7 bases, V lost 6 bases, and 0 bases had no gene match. The CDR3 region has the DNA TGTGCCATCAGGGGACAGGGGAATTCACCCCTCCACTTT. This encodes CAIRGQGNSPLHF.

This clone was counted only a few times. This chain joins TRBV27 and TRBJ1-3, with D possibly TRBD1 on 5 matching bases. Deletions cut 2 bases from V and 2 bases from J, with 10 bases between. Per germline, CDR1 MNHEY and CDR2 SMNVEV (reference sequence). The CDR3 spans 15 residues. The CDR3 DNA follows: TGTGCCAGCAGTTTAAGGGGCAAGGCTGGAAACACCATATATTTT. Amino acid sequence: CASSLRGKAGNTIYF.

This clone was seen more than once but under ten times. The J gene is TRBJ2-1, the V gene TRBV6-5; D is uncertain. Germline-derived CDR1 and CDR2 are MNHEY and SVGAGI. Trimming left V 0 bases short and J 5 bases short, with 11 bases between. CDR3 size: 15 residues. The CDR3 DNA reads TGTGCCAGCAGTTACTCCGGTAGACCCCACAATGAGCAGTTCTTC. This sequence encodes CASSYSGRPHNEQFF.

The chain couples TRBV30 to TRBJ2-5; D uncertain. The CDR3 spans 13 residues. V gave up 0 bases and J gave up 8 bases, with 13 bases separating them. Germline V lookup: CDR1 GTSNPN, CDR2 SVGIG (reference sequence). CDR3: CAWSVGSSPTQYF. Here the CDR3 DNA reads TGTGCCTGGAGTGTAGGCAGCTCCCCAACCCAGTACTTC.

In this sample, this clone turned up a few times. At one of its ends the junction is not consistent with the germline gene, which may arise from a read error. The chain links TRBV4-1 to TRBJ2-5, with no clear D. The CDR3 is 16 residues long. The germline V gene has CDR1 MGHRA and CDR2 YSYEKL. The CDR3, as DNA: TGCGCCAGCAGCCAGGCCATAGGATGGCAGCAAGAGACCCATTACTTC. It translates to CASSQAIGWQQETHYF.

V and J are TRBV28 and TRBJ1-3; D remains unclear. The germline gives CDR1 MDHEN, CDR2 SYDVKM. CDR3 length: 14 residues. With 6 bases removed from V and 0 bases from J, the gap between germline ends came to 9 bases. The CDR3 loop reads CASSLVYSGNTIYF. The DNA for the CDR3 is TGTGCCAGCAGCCTCGTATACTCTGGAAACACCATATATTTT.

This clone was counted a few times. The junction and the germline gene differ at one end; a read error may be behind it. Other nucleotide sequences in the sample specify the same CDR3. The chain couples TRBV20-1 to TRBJ1-4; no definite D call. The CDR3 loop spans 11 amino acids. CDR1 and CDR2 from the germline V gene are DFQATT and SNEGSKA (reference sequence). This CDR3 reads CSARDREKLFF. In DNA form, the CDR3 reads TGCAGTGCCAGAGACCGGGAAAAACTGTTTTTT.

This clone was picked up a small number of times. The chain has TRBV30 and TRBJ2-3, with D unclear. Germline values: CDR1 GTSNPN, CDR2 SVGIG (reference sequence). This CDR3 spans 13 amino acids. The ends were cut back, 0 bases at V and 2 bases at J, with 6 bases in the middle. CDR3 region: CAWSVRHTDTQYF. The CDR3 DNA is TGTGCCTGGAGTGTGCGCCACACAGATACGCAGTATTTT.

This clone was seen more than once but under ten times. V and J are TRBV19 and TRBJ1-2; possible D gene TRBD1, 5 bases. The CDR3 totals 15 residues. Germline V lookup: CDR1 LNHDA, CDR2 SQIVND (reference sequence). Trimming cost V 1 base and J 6 bases, with 15 bases left between them. This CDR3 reads CASSIGAGTSDGYTF. The CDR3 coding sequence is TGTGCCAGTAGTATAGGGGCAGGGACGTCGGATGGCTACACCTTC.

Only a few counts were recorded for this clone. This chain connects TRBV5-5 to TRBJ2-5; D not resolved. Between the trimmed V and J ends, which lost 5 bases and 2 bases, there was a span of 10 bases. Germline V gene sequence: CDR1 SGHKS, CDR2 YYEKEE (reference sequence). This CDR3 is built from 13 residues. CDR3 protein: CASRTLGQETQYF. The CDR3 bases are TGTGCCAGCAGGACCCTGGGACAAGAGACCCAGTACTTC. The whole variable domain, filled in from reference TRBV5-5 and TRBJ2-5, reads DAGVTQSPTHLIKTRGQQVTLRCSPISGHKSVSWYQQVLGQGPQFIFQYYEKEERGRGNFPDRFSARQFPNYSSELNVNALLLGDSALYLCASRTLGQETQYFGPGTRLLVL.

This clone was counted a few times. The V call is TRBV10-3, the J call TRBJ2-3; D might be TRBD2 (6 bases). CDR1 is ENHRY, CDR2 SYGVKD, per germline. Trimming removed 4 bases at V and 2 bases at J, with 13 bases between. This CDR3 contains 15 residues. As DNA, the CDR3 is TGTGCCATCAGTGCTTTTGGCGGGGACACAGATACGCAGTATTTT. As protein: CAISAFGGDTDTQYF.